The entry that follows covers one T cell receptor (beta chain) sequence. Antigen specificity is unknown. These data originate in a study of shared clonotypes between healthy human individuals. Background on the study: Three CD4 naive, three CD4 memory, two CD8 naive and one CD8 memory plate were used per donor. Study-wide results and limits: Rarefaction curves obtained for sorted subsets showed sequencing incomplete despite large depth. Compared with clonotypes that all four donors shared, non-shared clonotypes had lower generation probabilities.

The trim removed 6 bases at V and 5 bases at J, leaving 4 bases unmatched. This CDR3 has 14 residues. Naivety among CD8 cells was defined by CD45RO negativity and positive CCR7 selection, thereby excluding terminally differentiated effector memory CD45RA+ cells. The method was immunoSEQ multiplex PCR; TCRdb's version includes in-frame clones alone and lacks a portion of them. The sample consists of about 700,000 clones, about 91% of them appearing once. The V and J genes are TRBV5-3 and TRBJ1-5; 11 nucleotides agree with TRBD1. TRBV5-3 has ORF status, its function being uncertain. The TCR was taken from a young man in good health. Sequencing input: naive CD8+ T cells sorted from blood. The CDR3 region is CARKGTGGDQPQHF. The DNA of the CDR3 is TGTGCCAGAAAGGGGACAGGGGGAGATCAGCCCCAGCATTTT.